This T cell receptor (beta chain) was identified during a study of blood T cell repertoires in COVID-19. This CDR3 is built from 17 residues. The trim removed 8 bases at V and 8 bases at J, leaving 18 bases unmatched. Germline lookup yields CDR1 LGHNT and CDR2 FRNRAP. In the source study's methods: Reference gene primer amplification in the assay estimated nucleated cell counts. Here immunoSEQ multiplex PCR was the method, and the copy in TCRdb shows in-frame clones only, minus some. V, J and clone size were drawn from that table, and D and trimming were deduced from the DNA. The sample shows roughly 260,000 clones, approximately 90% of them seen only once.

The genes are TRBV12-5 and TRBJ1-6; 7 bases agree with TRBD1. Sequences were obtained from peripheral blood. The sequence was collected from a woman between 40 and 55 years old with acute or convalescent COVID-19. CDR3 loop: CASILLTGERVYSPLHF. CDR3 in DNA: TGTGCTAGTATCCTACTAACAGGGGAAAGGGTTTATTCACCCCTCCACTTT.